This T cell receptor (beta chain) came from a study of T cell responses to AZD1222 COVID-19 vaccine. Germline CDR1 and CDR2: SGHRS and YFSETQ. This CDR3 contains 14 residues. The V and J ends lost 4 bases and 4 bases, in that order; junction bases with no gene match: 7. General study findings and limits: Reportedly, close to half of spike-specific TCRs are directed against unmutated variant regions. Across spike, vaccine-associated CD4 TCRs were found, dominant at 160-218 and 743-854. Among those given AZD1222, only 6 or 7 were seropositive at baseline. In a largely white British group with more females than males, clonal diversity was possibly underestimated.

Data came from immunoSEQ multiplex PCR; TCRdb stores just in-frame clones and leaves some out. The table includes some 120,000 clones, 80% to 90% detected once. Worth noting for this clone: Its antigen is unidentified.

The sequence came from an adult in good health. The chain recombines TRBV5-1 with TRBJ1-2; TRBD1 matches at 7 bases. The input for sequencing was peripheral blood, taken on day 0 of AZD1222 vaccination. The CDR3 sequence: CASSDQTGPYGYTF. The CDR3 coding sequence is TGCGCCAGCAGCGATCAGACAGGGCCCTATGGCTACACCTTC.